This TCR beta chain is from a study of CD8+ T cells in alopecia areata. General observations from the study: Besides other cells, scalp samples also yield sequences of resident alphabeta T cells from normal skin.

This sample's treatment: oral pan-JAK inhibitor, 5-10 mg twice daily. Concerning this clone itself: What it binds is unknown.

TCR sequencing used cDNA made by reverse transcription of extracted RNA. The protocol was immunoSEQ multiplex PCR, while the TCRdb copy is restricted to in-frame clones and leaves out a portion. The data show about 140,000 clones, roughly 86% seen once. CDR1 and CDR2 from the germline V gene are LGHNA and YNFKEQ. Trimming left V 1 base short and J 0 bases short, with 7 bases between. This CDR3 has 16 amino acids. The sample was CD8+ T cells sorted from blood, taken at week 4, from a patient treated with tofacitinib. This chain links TRBV4-2 with TRBJ2-6; the D gene is possibly TRBD2 (6 bases). This TCR was sampled from a human donor with alopecia areata. CDR3 coding DNA: TGTGCCAGCAGCCAAGGGAGGGGCTCTGGGGCCAACGTCCTGACTTTC. Protein product: CASSQGRGSGANVLTF.